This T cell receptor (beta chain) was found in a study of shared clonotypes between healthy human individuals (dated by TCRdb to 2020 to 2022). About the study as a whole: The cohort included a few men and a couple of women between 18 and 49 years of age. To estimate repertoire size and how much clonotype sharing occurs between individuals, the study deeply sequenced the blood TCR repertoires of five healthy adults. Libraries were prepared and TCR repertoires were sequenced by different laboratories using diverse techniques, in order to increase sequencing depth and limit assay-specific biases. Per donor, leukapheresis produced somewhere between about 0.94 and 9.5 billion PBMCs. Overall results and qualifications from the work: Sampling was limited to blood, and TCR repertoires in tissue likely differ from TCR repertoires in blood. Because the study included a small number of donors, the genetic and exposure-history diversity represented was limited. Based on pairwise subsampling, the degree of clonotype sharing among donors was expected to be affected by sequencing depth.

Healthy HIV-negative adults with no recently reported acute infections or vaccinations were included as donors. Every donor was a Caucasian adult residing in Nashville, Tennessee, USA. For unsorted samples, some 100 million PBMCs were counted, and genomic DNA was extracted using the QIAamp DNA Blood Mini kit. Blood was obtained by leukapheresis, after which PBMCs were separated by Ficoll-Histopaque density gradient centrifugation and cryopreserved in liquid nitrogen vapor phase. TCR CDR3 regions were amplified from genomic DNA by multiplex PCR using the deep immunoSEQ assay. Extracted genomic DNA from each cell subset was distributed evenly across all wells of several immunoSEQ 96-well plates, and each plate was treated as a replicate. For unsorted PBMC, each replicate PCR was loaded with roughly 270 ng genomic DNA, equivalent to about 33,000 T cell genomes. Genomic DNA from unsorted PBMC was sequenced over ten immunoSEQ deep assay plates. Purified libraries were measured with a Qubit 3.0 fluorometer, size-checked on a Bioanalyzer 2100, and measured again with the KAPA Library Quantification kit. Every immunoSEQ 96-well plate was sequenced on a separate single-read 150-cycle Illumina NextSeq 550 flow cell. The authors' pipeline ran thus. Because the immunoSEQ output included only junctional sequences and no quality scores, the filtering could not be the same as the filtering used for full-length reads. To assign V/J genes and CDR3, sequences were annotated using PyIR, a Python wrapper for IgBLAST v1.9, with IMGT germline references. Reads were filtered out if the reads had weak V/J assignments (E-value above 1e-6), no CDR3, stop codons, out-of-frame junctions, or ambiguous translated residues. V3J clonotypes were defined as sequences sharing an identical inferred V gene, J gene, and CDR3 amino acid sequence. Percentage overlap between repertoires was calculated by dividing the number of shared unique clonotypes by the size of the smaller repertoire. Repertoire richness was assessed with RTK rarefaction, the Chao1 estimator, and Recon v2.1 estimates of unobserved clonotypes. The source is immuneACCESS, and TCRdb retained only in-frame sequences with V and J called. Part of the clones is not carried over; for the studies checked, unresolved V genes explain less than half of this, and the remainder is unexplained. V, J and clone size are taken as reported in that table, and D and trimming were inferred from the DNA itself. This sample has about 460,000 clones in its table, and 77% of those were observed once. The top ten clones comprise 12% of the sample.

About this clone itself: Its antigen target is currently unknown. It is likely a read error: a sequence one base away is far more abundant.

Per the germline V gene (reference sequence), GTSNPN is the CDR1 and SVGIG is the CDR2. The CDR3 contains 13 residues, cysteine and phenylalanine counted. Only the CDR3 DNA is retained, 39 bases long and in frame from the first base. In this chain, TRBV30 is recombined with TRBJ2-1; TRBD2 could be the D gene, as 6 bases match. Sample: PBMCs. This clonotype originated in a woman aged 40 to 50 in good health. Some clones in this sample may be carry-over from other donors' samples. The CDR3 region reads CAWSTWSGLEQLF. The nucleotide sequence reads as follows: TGTGCCTGGAGTACTTGGAGCGGGCTTGAGCAGCTCTTC.